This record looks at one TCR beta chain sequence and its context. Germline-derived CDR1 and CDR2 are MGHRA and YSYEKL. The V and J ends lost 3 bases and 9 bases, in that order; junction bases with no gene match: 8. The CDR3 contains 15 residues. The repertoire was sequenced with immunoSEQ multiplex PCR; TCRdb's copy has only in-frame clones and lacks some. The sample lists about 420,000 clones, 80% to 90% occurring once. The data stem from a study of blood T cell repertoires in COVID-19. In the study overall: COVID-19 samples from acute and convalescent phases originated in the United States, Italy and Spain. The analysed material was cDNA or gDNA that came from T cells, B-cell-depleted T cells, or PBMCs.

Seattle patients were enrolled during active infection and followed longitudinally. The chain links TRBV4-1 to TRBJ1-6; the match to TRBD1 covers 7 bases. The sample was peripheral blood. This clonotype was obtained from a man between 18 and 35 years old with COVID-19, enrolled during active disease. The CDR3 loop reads CASSHVHDRVSPLHF. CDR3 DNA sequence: TGCGCCAGCAGCCATGTACATGACAGGGTTTCACCCCTCCACTTT.